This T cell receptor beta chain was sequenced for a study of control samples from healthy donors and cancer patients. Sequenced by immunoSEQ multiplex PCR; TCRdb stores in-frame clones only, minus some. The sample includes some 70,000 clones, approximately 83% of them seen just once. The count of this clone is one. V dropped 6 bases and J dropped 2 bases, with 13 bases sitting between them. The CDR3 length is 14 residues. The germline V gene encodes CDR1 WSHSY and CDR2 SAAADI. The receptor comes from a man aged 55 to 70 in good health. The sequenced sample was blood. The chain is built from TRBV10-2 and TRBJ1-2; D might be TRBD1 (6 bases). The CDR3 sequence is CASSPRQGNYGYTF. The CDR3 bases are TGCGCCAGCAGCCCTCGGCAGGGGAACTATGGCTACACCTTC.